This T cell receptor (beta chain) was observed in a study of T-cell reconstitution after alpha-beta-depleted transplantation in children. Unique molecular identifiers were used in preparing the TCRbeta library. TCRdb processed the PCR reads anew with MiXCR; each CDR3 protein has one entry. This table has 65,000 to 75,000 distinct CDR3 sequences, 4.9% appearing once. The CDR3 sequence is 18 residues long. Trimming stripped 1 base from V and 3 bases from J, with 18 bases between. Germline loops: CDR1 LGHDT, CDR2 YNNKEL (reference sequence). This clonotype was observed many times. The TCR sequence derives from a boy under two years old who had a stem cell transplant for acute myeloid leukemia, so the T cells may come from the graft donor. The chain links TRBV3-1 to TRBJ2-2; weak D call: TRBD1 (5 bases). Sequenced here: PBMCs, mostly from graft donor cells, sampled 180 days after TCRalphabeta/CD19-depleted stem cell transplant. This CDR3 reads CASSQVRDSPWHTGELFF. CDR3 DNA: TGTGCCAGCAGCCAAGTGCGAGACAGCCCCTGGCACACCGGGGAGCTGTTTTTT.